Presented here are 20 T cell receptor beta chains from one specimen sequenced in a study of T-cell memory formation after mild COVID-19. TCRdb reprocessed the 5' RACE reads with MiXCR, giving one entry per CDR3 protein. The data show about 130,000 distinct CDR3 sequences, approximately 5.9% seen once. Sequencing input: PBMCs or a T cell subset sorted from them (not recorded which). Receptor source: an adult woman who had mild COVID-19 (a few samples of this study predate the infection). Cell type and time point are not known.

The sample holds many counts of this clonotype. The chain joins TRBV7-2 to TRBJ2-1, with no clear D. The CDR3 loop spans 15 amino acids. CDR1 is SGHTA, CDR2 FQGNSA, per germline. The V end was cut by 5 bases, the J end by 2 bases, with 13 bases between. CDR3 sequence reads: CASSPRWATYNEQFF. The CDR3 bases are TGTGCCAGCAGCCCCAGGTGGGCTACCTACAATGAGCAGTTCTTC.

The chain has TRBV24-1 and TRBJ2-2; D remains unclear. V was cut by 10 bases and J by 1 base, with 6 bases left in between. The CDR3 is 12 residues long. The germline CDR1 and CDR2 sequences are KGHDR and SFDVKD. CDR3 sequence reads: CATGQNTGELFF. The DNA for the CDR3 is TGTGCCACAGGGCAGAACACCGGGGAGCTGTTTTTT.

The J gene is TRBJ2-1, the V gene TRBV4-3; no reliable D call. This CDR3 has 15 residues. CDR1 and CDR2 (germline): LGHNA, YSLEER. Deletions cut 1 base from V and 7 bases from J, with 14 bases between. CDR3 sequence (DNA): TGCGCCAGCAGCCAAGCCCCCGAACCGAGGAATGAGCAGTTCTTC. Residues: CASSQAPEPRNEQFF.

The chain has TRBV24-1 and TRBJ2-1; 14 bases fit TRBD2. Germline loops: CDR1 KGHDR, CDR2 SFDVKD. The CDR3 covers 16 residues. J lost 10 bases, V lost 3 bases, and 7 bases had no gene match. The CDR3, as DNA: TGTGCCACCAGTGATCGGACTAGCGGGGGGTCGCGGGAGCAGTTCTTC. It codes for CATSDRTSGGSREQFF.

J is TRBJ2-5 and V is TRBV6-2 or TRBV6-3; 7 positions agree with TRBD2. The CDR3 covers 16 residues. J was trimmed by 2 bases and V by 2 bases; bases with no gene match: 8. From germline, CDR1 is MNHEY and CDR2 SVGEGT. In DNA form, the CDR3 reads TGTGCCAGCAGTTACCCCCCCGCTAGCGGTCAAGAGACCCAGTACTTC. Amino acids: CASSYPPASGQETQYF.

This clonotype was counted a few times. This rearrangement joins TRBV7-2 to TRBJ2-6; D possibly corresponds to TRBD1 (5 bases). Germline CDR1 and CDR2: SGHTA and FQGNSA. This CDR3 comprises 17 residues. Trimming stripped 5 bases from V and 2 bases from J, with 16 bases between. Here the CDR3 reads CASSDGLGVAGANVLTF. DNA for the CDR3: TGTGCCAGCAGCGATGGGTTAGGGGTGGCTGGGGCCAACGTCCTGACTTTC.

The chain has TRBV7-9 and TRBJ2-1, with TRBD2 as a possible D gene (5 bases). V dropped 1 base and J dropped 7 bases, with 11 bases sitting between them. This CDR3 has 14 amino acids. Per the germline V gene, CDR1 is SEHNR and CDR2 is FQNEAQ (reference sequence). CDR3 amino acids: CASSLGLTGNEQFF. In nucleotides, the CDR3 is TGTGCCAGCAGCTTAGGGTTGACGGGGAATGAGCAGTTCTTC.

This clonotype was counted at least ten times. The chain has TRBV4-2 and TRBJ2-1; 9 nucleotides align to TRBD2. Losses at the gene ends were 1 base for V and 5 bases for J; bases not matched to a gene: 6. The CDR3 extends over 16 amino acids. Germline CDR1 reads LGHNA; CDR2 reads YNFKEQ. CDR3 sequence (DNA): TGTGCCAGCAGCCAAGTGGCGGCGGGGGGGCACAATGAGCAGTTCTTC. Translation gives CASSQVAAGGHNEQFF.

The CDR3 sequence: CASSTKTGATNEKLFF. The CDR3 DNA reads TGTGCCAGCAGCACGAAGACAGGCGCAACTAATGAAAAACTGTTTTTT. The chain uses TRBV5-4 and TRBJ1-4; TRBD1 is a possible D gene (6 bases). The germline gives CDR1 SGHNT, CDR2 YYREEE (reference sequence). The CDR3 consists of 16 residues. The V end lost 4 bases, the J end lost 0 bases, and 13 bases lay between the germline ends. The complete variable domain, with remaining parts taken from reference TRBV5-4 and TRBJ1-4, reads ETGVTQSPTHLIKTRGQQVTLRCSSQSGHNTVSWYQQALGQGPQFIFQYYREEENGRGNFPPRFSGLQFPNYSSELNVNALELDDSALYLCASSTKTGATNEKLFFGSGTQLSVL.

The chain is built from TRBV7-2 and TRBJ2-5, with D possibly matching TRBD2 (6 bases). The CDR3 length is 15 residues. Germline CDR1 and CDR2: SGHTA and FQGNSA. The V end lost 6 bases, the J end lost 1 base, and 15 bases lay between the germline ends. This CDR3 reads CASRTGGSPQETQYF. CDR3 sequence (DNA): TGTGCCAGCAGGACTGGGGGGAGCCCCCAAGAGACCCAGTACTTC.

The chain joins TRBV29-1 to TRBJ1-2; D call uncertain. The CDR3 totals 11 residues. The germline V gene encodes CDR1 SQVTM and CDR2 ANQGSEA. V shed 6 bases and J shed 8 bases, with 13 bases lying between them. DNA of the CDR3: TGCAGCGTCTCCCAAGGGCAGGGCTACACCTTC. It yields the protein CSVSQGQGYTF.

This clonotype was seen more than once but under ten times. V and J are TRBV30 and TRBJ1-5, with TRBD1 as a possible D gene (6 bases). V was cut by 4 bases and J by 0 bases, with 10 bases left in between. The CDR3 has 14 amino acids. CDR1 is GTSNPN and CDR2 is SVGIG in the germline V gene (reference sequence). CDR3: CAWTGQTSNQPQHF. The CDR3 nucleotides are TGTGCCTGGACTGGACAGACTAGCAATCAGCCCCAGCATTTT. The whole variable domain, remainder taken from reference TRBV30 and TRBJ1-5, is SQTIHQWPATLVQPVGSPLSLECTVEGTSNPNLYWYRQAAGRGLQLLFYSVGIGQISSEVPQNLSASRPQDRQFILSSKKLLLSDSGFYLCAWTGQTSNQPQHFGDGTRLSIL.

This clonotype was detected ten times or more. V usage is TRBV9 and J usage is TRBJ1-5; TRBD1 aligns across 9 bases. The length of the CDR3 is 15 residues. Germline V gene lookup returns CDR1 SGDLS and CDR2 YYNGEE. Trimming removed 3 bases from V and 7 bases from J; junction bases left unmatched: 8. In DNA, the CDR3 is TGTGCCAGCAGCGCCGGGGTGGGACAGGGACAGCCCCAGCATTTT. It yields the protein CASSAGVGQGQPQHF. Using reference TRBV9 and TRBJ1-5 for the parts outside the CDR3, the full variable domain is DSGVTQTPKHLITATGQRVTLRCSPRSGDLSVYWYQQSLDQGLQFLIQYYNGEERAKGNILERFSAQQFPDLHSELNLSSLELGDSALYFCASSAGVGQGQPQHFGDGTRLSIL.

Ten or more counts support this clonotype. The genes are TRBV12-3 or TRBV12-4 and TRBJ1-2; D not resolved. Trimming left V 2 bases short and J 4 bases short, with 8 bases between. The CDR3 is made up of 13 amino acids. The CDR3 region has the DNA TGTGCCAGCAGTTTATTTGAAACCTATGGCTACACCTTC. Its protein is CASSLFETYGYTF.

The CDR3 nucleotides are TGTGCCAGCAGCCTAGGGACCGTCGGAAAACTGTTTTTT. As protein: CASSLGTVGKLFF. V gene TRBV12-3 or TRBV12-4 combines with J gene TRBJ1-4, with D possibly TRBD1 on 5 matching bases. The CDR3 has 13 residues. Between the trimmed V and J ends, which lost 6 bases and 10 bases, there was a span of 15 bases.

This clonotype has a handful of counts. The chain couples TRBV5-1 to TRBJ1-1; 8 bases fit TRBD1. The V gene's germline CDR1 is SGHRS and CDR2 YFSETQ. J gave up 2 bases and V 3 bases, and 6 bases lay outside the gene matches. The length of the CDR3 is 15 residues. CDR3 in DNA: TGCGCCAGCAGCTCAGGACAGGGACTAAACACTGAAGCTTTCTTT. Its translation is CASSSGQGLNTEAFF.

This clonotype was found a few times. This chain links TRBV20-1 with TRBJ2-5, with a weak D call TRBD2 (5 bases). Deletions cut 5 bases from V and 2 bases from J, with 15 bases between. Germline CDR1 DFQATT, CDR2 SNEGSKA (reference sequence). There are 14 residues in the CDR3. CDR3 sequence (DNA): TGCAGTGCTCCCCCATACGGGAAACAAGAGACCCAGTACTTC. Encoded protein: CSAPPYGKQETQYF.

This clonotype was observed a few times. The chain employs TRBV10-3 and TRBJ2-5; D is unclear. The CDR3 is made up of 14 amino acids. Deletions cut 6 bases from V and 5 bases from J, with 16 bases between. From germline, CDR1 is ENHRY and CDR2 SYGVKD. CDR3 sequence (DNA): TGTGCCATCAGCTTGAAGGGTGCCGGCGAGACCCAGTACTTC. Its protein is CAISLKGAGETQYF.

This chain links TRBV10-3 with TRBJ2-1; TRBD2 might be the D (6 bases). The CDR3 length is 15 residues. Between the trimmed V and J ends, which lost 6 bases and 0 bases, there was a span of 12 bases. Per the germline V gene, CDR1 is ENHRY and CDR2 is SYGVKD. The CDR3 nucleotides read TGTGCCATCAGGGGACTGGAACACTCCTACAATGAGCAGTTCTTC. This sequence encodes CAIRGLEHSYNEQFF.

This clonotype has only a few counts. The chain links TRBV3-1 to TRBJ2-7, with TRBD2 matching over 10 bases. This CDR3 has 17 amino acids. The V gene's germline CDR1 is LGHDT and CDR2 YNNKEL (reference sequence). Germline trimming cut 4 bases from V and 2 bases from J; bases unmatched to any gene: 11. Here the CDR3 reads CASSPGTSAGGPYEQYF. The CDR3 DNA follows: TGTGCCAGCAGCCCCGGGACTAGCGCAGGAGGACCCTACGAGCAGTACTTC.